This TCR beta chain came from a study of blood T cell repertoires in COVID-19. The germline V gene encodes CDR1 MDHEN and CDR2 SYDVKM. V lost 7 bases to trimming and J lost 4 bases; unmatched junction nucleotides: 7. The CDR3 has 14 amino acids. In the authors' workflow: Reference gene primer amplification in the assay estimated nucleated cell counts. Using immunoSEQ multiplex PCR, the repertoire was profiled, and TCRdb retains in-frame clones only, with some absent. V and J calls and clone size follow that table, whereas D and trimming were derived from the DNA. The sample carries about 67,000 clones, roughly 87% recorded once.

The sample consisted of peripheral blood. The J gene is TRBJ1-1, the V gene TRBV28; TRBD1 matches at 9 bases. This clonotype was sampled from a woman older than 75 with acute or convalescent COVID-19. The DNA of the CDR3 is TGTGCCAGCACCCGGGACAGGGTAGTCACTGAAGCTTTCTTT. Protein: CASTRDRVVTEAFF.